This paragraph covers one TCR beta chain sequence. The antigen is undetermined. The sample originates from a study of molecular identifiers for immune sequencing clone quantification. Naive CD8 T cell sorting was performed on the CD8+CD4-CCR7+CD45RA+ phenotype. Notes on the study in general: For effector cells, clones above 20 RNA copies held over 97% of molecules; for naive cells, under 1%.

TCRdb re-analysed the PCR reads in MiXCR, keeping a single row per CDR3 protein. The table records around 100,000 distinct CDR3 sequences, around 37% of them present only once. Germline loops: CDR1 MDHEN, CDR2 SYDVKM. Trimming cost V 4 bases and J 6 bases, with 10 bases left between them. The CDR3 covers 14 residues. Sequences were obtained from naive CD8+ T cells from blood, with Jurkat cell RNA spiked in. Subset here: FACS-sorted CD8+CD4-CCR7+CD45RA+ naive T cells. This chain connects TRBV28 to TRBJ1-6; no firm D call. The sequence came from a human donor in good health. Some libraries in this study had Jurkat cell RNA spiked in. The CDR3 loop is CASSSQRTNSPLHF. Written as DNA, the CDR3 is TGTGCCAGCAGTTCACAGCGGACTAATTCACCCCTCCACTTT.